This T cell receptor beta chain was captured by sequencing in a study of T cell repertoires in cytomegalovirus infection (dated by TCRdb to about 2019). Turning to the overall study: Donor HLA type was relevant to the analysis, as public TCR beta signatures indicated carriage of CMV infection together with the matching HLA type.

The germline V and J ends show losses of 4 bases and 9 bases respectively, and no gene match explains 13 bases of the junction. The CDR3, from cysteine to phenylalanine, totals 17 residues. Only the CDR3 part of the read is kept: 51 bases, read in frame from the first base. Sequences MNHEY (CDR1) and SVGAGI (CDR2) are obtained from the germline V gene. The run used an Illumina HiSeq 1500. The raw public data were reprocessed by TCRdb itself: fastp quality trimming at Q25, MiXCR clonotype calling, in-frame beta chains only. Every distinct CDR3 protein forms one entry, paired with its most common genes and DNA. The sample table records fewer than 400,000 distinct CDR3 sequences; less than 20% of these occur just once. Around 9.3% of the sample lies in the top ten. For this clonotype: The specificity of this receptor is unknown. Base qualities are not provided; no much larger clone lies one nucleotide away.

Overall study outcomes, separate from this receptor: In the ex vivo response, HLA-C-restricted CMV-specific TCR beta clonotypes were dominant, and in two of eight donors the single most frequent clonotype came from this HLA-C-restricted group. Carriers of CMV infection plus the relevant HLA type were discriminated by the cumulative frequency of public TCR beta family members in the study cohort and in an independent roughly 380-donor cohort.

The specimen sequenced was PBMCs. The chain was built from TRBV6-5 and TRBJ2-1; 12 of the junction bases match TRBD2. The clonotype was recovered from a human donor in good health (CMV status not recorded). Some clones in this sample may be carry-over from other donors' samples. The CDR3 protein sequence reads: CASSFGLAGFGDSEQFF. The nucleotide sequence is TGTGCCAGCAGTTTCGGACTAGCGGGATTTGGGGATAGTGAGCAGTTCTTC.